This TCR beta chain is from a study of vaccination effects on CD4 cells after COVID-19. Profiling relied on immunoSEQ multiplex PCR, and the TCRdb table lists in-frame clones only, not all of them. The table shows 55,000 to 80,000 clones, with roughly three quarters occurring only once. Study observations and caveats: Convalescent patients were scarce, and early post-infection timepoints were absent. Of the vaccine-induced clones from healthy vaccinees, merely 1 of 255 recognized common cold coronaviruses as well. Late post-vaccination samples showed marked contraction of infection- and vaccine-induced clones.

The CDR3 has 10 residues. Germline V gene data show CDR1 as MRHNA and CDR2 as SNTAGT. Deletions cut 7 bases from V and 5 bases from J, with 5 bases between. In regard to this clone: Its antigen is unknown.

Within the ViraFEST assay, antigen-specific CD4+ T cells underwent expansion with viral peptide pools prior to sequencing. Culture lasted around eleven days before CD4+ T cell isolation. No vaccinee had earlier SARS-CoV-2 infection, and nucleocapsid antibodies were negative. IL-2 at 9.5 to 10 IU/ml and peptides at around 10 ug/ml were added to cultured PBMC, approximately 1.9 million per well. The TCR comes from a human donor who received a COVID-19 vaccine. This rearrangement joins TRBV6-4 to TRBJ2-5; the D is unclear. The material sequenced was CD4+ T cells from PBMCs cultured with HCoV-OC43 spike peptides, taken before COVID-19 vaccination. The subset here: HCoV-OC43 spike overlapping peptide pool stimulation. For the CDR3, the DNA is TGTGCCAGCAAGGAGGAGACCCAGTACTTC. This codes for CASKEETQYF.